These 2 T cell receptor beta chains originate from one sample sequenced in a study of CD8 T cells in Susac syndrome. RNA totalling roughly 0.45 to 1 ug underwent reverse transcription with random hexamers. TCRdb recomputed calls from the immunoSEQ multiplex PCR reads with MiXCR, one row per CDR3 protein. This sample has some 120,000 distinct CDR3 sequences, with roughly 91% found just once. The sample comprised CD4+ T cells from PBMCs. The receptor source for this set is a human donor in good health.

The chain uses TRBV4-1 and TRBJ2-1, with D tentatively TRBD1 (5 bases). Trimming pared 1 base from V and 6 bases from J, leaving 7 bases between. The CDR3 consists of 13 residues. Germline V lookup: CDR1 MGHRA, CDR2 YSYEKL. CDR3 sequence reads: CASSQGDSNEQFF. Here the CDR3 DNA reads TGCGCCAGCAGCCAAGGAGACAGCAATGAGCAGTTCTTC.

The chain employs TRBV2 and TRBJ1-6; D unresolved. V shed 1 base and J shed 10 bases, with 8 bases lying between them. Germline CDR1 is SNHLY and CDR2 is FYNNEI. This CDR3 has 13 amino acids. The CDR3 coding sequence is TGTGCCAGCAGTGAAGGGGTCGGGTCACCCCTCCACTTT. This translates into CASSEGVGSPLHF.